These 3 T cell receptor beta chains share one sample of origin, sequenced in a study of shared clonotypes between healthy human individuals (dated by TCRdb to the early 2020s). Libraries were built with the immunoSEQ multiplex PCR assay. This immuneACCESS table, as held by TCRdb, lists in-frame sequences with V and J called but not all clones. Of the missing ones, under half trace to an unresolved V gene in checked studies; the others have no known cause. A total of 1.6 million or so clones appear in this sample, roughly 96% of them only once. The top ten hold approximately 1.1% of the sample. The sequencing input was naive CD4+ T cells sorted from blood. The sample's cell subset or site, from its label and the paper: CD45RA+ positively selected. The receptor source for this set is a man aged 25-45 years in good health.

This clone was counted once. This sequence joins TRBV7-8 and TRBJ2-2; 8 bases align to TRBD2. Germline CDR1 reads SGHVS; CDR2 reads FQNEAQ. V lost 2 bases, J lost 6 bases, and 11 bases stayed unmatched. The CDR3 is 17 residues long. CDR3 protein: CASSLSGGRPIAGELFF. For the CDR3, the DNA is TGTGCCAGCAGCTTATCAGGCGGGAGGCCCATCGCCGGGGAGCTGTTTTTT.

The chain recombines TRBV7-9 with TRBJ2-2, with D unclear. The CDR3 is 13 amino acids. Germline V gene lookup returns CDR1 SEHNR and CDR2 FQNEAQ (reference sequence). V was shortened by 0 bases and J by 8 bases, with 7 bases between the two germline ends. The CDR3 sequence is CASSLANKGELFF. CDR3 in DNA: TGTGCCAGCAGCTTAGCGAATAAGGGGGAGCTGTTTTTT.

Here the CDR3 reads CASSLGGGLEAFF. The CDR3 DNA is TGTGCCAGCAGCTTAGGAGGGGGACTAGAAGCTTTCTTT. The V gene is TRBV7-9, the J gene TRBJ1-1; D possibly corresponds to TRBD1 (6 bases). Germline CDR1 reads SEHNR; CDR2 reads FQNEAQ (reference sequence). Trimming cost V 1 base and J 8 bases, with 11 bases left between them. The CDR3 length is 13 residues.